Below are 18 T cell receptor beta chains sequenced from a single sample in a study of blood T cell repertoires in COVID-19. The data were produced by immunoSEQ multiplex PCR, yet TCRdb's version contains in-frame clones alone and is incomplete. Here the sample spans approximately 470,000 clones, 80% to 90% being singletons. The material sequenced was peripheral blood. These receptor sequences come from a human donor in a cohort sampled during active COVID-19.

This clone has only a few counts. This chain joins TRBV28 and TRBJ1-2; 10 bases align to TRBD1. Germline CDR1 is MDHEN and CDR2 is SYDVKM. V was pared by 8 bases and J by 7 bases, with 10 bases of the junction left unmatched. This CDR3 comprises 14 residues. The CDR3 loop is CASSLGDRGGGYTF. For the CDR3, the DNA is TGTGCCAGCTCCCTTGGGGACAGGGGAGGTGGCTACACCTTC.

The rearrangement uses TRBV9 and TRBJ2-5; 7 bases agree with TRBD2. This CDR3 spans 15 amino acids. The germline V gene has CDR1 SGDLS and CDR2 YYNGEE. The V gene end was trimmed by 3 bases and the J gene end by 3 bases; junction bases not matched to a gene: 8. In DNA form, the CDR3 reads TGTGCCAGCAGCGCCGGGCCTGGGGGGGAAGAGACCCAGTACTTC. Protein sequence: CASSAGPGGEETQYF.

The chain employs TRBV30 and TRBJ1-6, with 9 bases lining up with TRBD1. Germline values: CDR1 GTSNPN, CDR2 SVGIG (reference sequence). Germline trimming cut 4 bases from V and 6 bases from J; bases unmatched to any gene: 10. The CDR3 has 16 residues. In nucleotides, the CDR3 is TGTGCCTGGAACCCCTCCTGGGGACAGGGTAATTCACCCCTCCACTTT. Translation gives CAWNPSWGQGNSPLHF.

The V and J genes are TRBV24-1 and TRBJ1-1; D uncertain. This CDR3 is 13 amino acids long. Trimming removed 9 bases at V and 7 bases at J, with 17 bases between. Germline values: CDR1 KGHDR, CDR2 SFDVKD. CDR3 residues: CATSSRGGREAFF. In nucleotides, the CDR3 is TGTGCCACCTCTTCACGCGGCGGCCGTGAAGCTTTCTTT.

This chain joins TRBV5-1 and TRBJ2-1; 9 positions agree with TRBD2. Germline trimming cut 4 bases from V and 1 base from J; bases unmatched to any gene: 3. CDR3 length: 15 residues. From germline, CDR1 is SGHRS and CDR2 YFSETQ. DNA of the CDR3: TGCGCCAGCAGCGATCTAGCGGGGTCCTACAATGAGCAGTTCTTC. It yields the protein CASSDLAGSYNEQFF.

The genes are TRBV24-1 and TRBJ2-5; D not resolved. The length of the CDR3 is 14 residues. V was pared by 3 bases and J by 4 bases, with 11 bases between. In germline, CDR1 is KGHDR, CDR2 SFDVKD. CDR3: CATSDPTRTETQYF. The CDR3 nucleotides read TGTGCCACCAGTGATCCCACCAGAACAGAGACCCAGTACTTC.

The chain couples TRBV7-3 to TRBJ1-1; D is ambiguous. The CDR3 length is 13 residues. Trimming removed 4 bases from V and 5 bases from J, with 11 bases in between. Germline CDR1 SGHTA, CDR2 FQGTGA. CDR3 in DNA: TGTGCCAGCAGCTCGCTAGTGGAAACTGAAGCTTTCTTT. Translated: CASSSLVETEAFF. Variable domain in full (rest from reference TRBV7-3 and TRBJ1-1): GAGVSQTPSNKVTEKGKYVELRCDPISGHTALYWYRQSLGQGPEFLIYFQGTGAADDSGLPNDRFFAVRPEGSVSTLKIQRTERGDSAVYLCASSSLVETEAFFGQGTRLTVV.

This clone was recorded once. In the same sample, other DNA sequences code for this CDR3. The V and J genes are TRBV9 and TRBJ1-1, with D tentatively TRBD1 (6 bases). The ends were cut back, 4 bases at V and 0 bases at J, with 10 bases in the middle. This CDR3 is 14 amino acids long. In germline, CDR1 is SGDLS, CDR2 YYNGEE. The CDR3 spells CASSPTGMNTEAFF. The CDR3 DNA reads as TGTGCCAGCAGCCCAACAGGGATGAACACTGAAGCTTTCTTT.

The genes are TRBV18 and TRBJ1-5; TRBD1 matches at 8 bases. The CDR3 runs 15 residues. J gave up 6 bases and V 6 bases, and 10 bases lay outside the gene matches. Germline values: CDR1 KGHSH, CDR2 LQKENI. The CDR3 sequence: CASSLDRVEGQPQHF. Written as DNA, the CDR3 is TGTGCCAGCTCCCTGGACAGGGTTGAGGGTCAGCCCCAGCATTTT.

This chain joins TRBV4-3 and TRBJ2-7; the D gene is possibly TRBD1 (6 bases). Per the germline V gene, CDR1 is LGHNA and CDR2 is YSLEER. With 1 base removed from V and 0 bases from J, the gap between germline ends came to 10 bases. This CDR3 spans 15 amino acids. The CDR3 protein is CASSQAPGDSYEQYF. The CDR3, as DNA: TGCGCCAGCAGCCAAGCTCCAGGGGACTCCTACGAGCAGTACTTC.

V is TRBV5-1 and J is TRBJ1-2; TRBD1 matches at 8 bases. Looked up from germline, CDR1 is SGHRS and CDR2 is YFSETQ. The CDR3 runs 18 residues. V was pared by 2 bases and J by 3 bases, with 15 bases of the junction left unmatched. CDR3 sequence: CASSFNRGGIRGDYGYTF. CDR3 nucleotide sequence: TGCGCCAGCAGCTTTAACAGGGGGGGAATTCGAGGTGACTATGGCTACACCTTC. The entire variable domain, with the rest obtained from reference TRBV5-1 and TRBJ1-2, is as follows: KAGVTQTPRYLIKTRGQQVTLSCSPISGHRSVSWYQQTPGQGLQFLFEYFSETQRNKGNFPGRFSGRQFSNSRSEMNVSTLELGDSALYLCASSFNRGGIRGDYGYTFGSGTRLTVV.

The chain employs TRBV7-3 and TRBJ2-3; D unclear. The CDR3 has 16 residues. The V end lost 0 bases, the J end lost 3 bases, and 13 bases lay between the germline ends. Germline assignment: CDR1 SGHTA and CDR2 FQGTGA. The CDR3 DNA sequence: TGTGCCAGCAGCTTAACGTCGAGCCCCGGGACAGATACGCAGTATTTT. Residues: CASSLTSSPGTDTQYF.

The chain uses TRBV5-4 and TRBJ1-6; 9 bases line up with TRBD1. The CDR3 is 17 residues long. The germline gives CDR1 SGHNT, CDR2 YYREEE (reference sequence). Trimming removed 2 bases from V and 10 bases from J; junction bases left unmatched: 13. CDR3 protein: CASSLGQGSSLNSPLHF. CDR3 nucleotide sequence: TGTGCCAGCAGCTTAGGACAGGGGAGTTCATTAAACTCACCCCTCCACTTT.

This clone was found once. The V gene is TRBV4-1, the J gene TRBJ1-1; D is perhaps TRBD1 (5 bases). V lost 5 bases and J 1 base, leaving 11 bases between the germline ends. The CDR3 is 14 amino acids. Per the germline V gene, CDR1 is MGHRA and CDR2 is YSYEKL. CDR3 DNA: TGCGCCAGCAGCGAAATCGGGGGGAACACTGAAGCTTTCTTT. Translating it yields CASSEIGGNTEAFF.

This rearrangement joins TRBV15 to TRBJ2-1, with 8 bases fitting TRBD2. Germline loops: CDR1 LNHNV, CDR2 YYDKDF (reference sequence). The CDR3 spans 16 residues. The trim removed 1 base at V and 4 bases at J, leaving 6 bases unmatched. The CDR3 protein is CATSRVLLAVYNEQFF. CDR3 DNA sequence: TGTGCCACCAGCAGAGTTTTACTAGCGGTGTACAATGAGCAGTTCTTC.

This clone has a single count. V and J are TRBV6-5 and TRBJ1-2; D gene unclear. The germline V gene has CDR1 MNHEY and CDR2 SVGAGI. The V gene lost 6 bases and the J gene lost 8 bases, with 16 bases spanning the gap. There are 13 residues in the CDR3. The CDR3 sequence is CASRPTAAGGYTF. The CDR3 bases are TGTGCCAGCAGACCCACCGCCGCGGGGGGCTACACCTTC.

This CDR3 reads CASSPLAGETGELFF. The CDR3 nucleotides are TGTGCCAGCAGCCCCCTAGCGGGAGAGACCGGGGAGCTGTTTTTT. J is TRBJ2-2 and V is TRBV6-4; 10 nucleotides match TRBD2. Per the germline V gene, CDR1 is MRHNA and CDR2 is SNTAGT. This CDR3 is built from 15 residues. The trim removed 6 bases at V and 5 bases at J, leaving 6 bases unmatched.

This rearrangement joins TRBV12-3 or TRBV12-4 to TRBJ2-5; unclear D gene. Trimming pared 1 base from V and 7 bases from J, leaving 7 bases between. CDR3 length equals 12 residues. CDR3 DNA: TGTGCCAGCAGTTTAGTGGCAGGGACCCAGTACTTC. The encoded protein is CASSLVAGTQYF.